These 4 T cell receptor beta chains share one sample of origin, sequenced in a study of shared clonotypes between healthy human individuals. Using immunoSEQ multiplex PCR, the repertoire was profiled, and TCRdb retains in-frame clones only, with some absent. Among millions of clones listed, 85% to 95% were seen once. Sequencing was performed on naive CD4+ T cells from PBMCs. Regarding subset: CD45RA+ positively selected. Every receptor here comes from a man aged 18-30 years in good health. Some clones in this sample may be carry-over from other donors' samples.

The chain employs TRBV19 and TRBJ2-3, with unresolved D. Germline CDR1 and CDR2: LNHDA and SQIVND (reference sequence). This CDR3 region has 14 residues. The V end was cut by 3 bases, the J end by 0 bases, with 7 bases between. This CDR3 reads CASSILFSTDTQYF. In DNA, the CDR3 is TGTGCCAGTAGTATCCTATTTAGCACAGATACGCAGTATTTT.

The J gene is TRBJ1-1, the V gene TRBV5-1; TRBD1 is a possible D gene (6 bases). The CDR3 runs to 13 residues. Trimming took 7 bases from V and 4 from J, leaving 14 bases between them. Germline V gene sequence: CDR1 SGHRS, CDR2 YFSETQ. CDR3 sequence reads: CASGTGLGTEAFF. In DNA form, the CDR3 reads TGCGCCAGCGGCACAGGGTTGGGCACTGAAGCTTTCTTT.

This clone was picked up a small number of times. In the same sample, other DNA sequences code for this CDR3. The V call is TRBV28, the J call TRBJ1-1; TRBD1 might be the D (5 bases). V lost 5 bases and J 3 bases, leaving 7 bases between the germline ends. The CDR3 consists of 12 residues. From germline, CDR1 is MDHEN and CDR2 SYDVKM. The CDR3 DNA reads TGTGCCAGCAGTCCCAGGGACACTGAAGCTTTCTTT. It translates to CASSPRDTEAFF.

This chain connects TRBV5-1 to TRBJ2-5; no firm D call. CDR3 length: 14 residues. Per the germline V gene, CDR1 is SGHRS and CDR2 is YFSETQ. The V and J ends lost 0 bases and 7 bases respectively, with 13 bases between them. This chain's CDR3 is CASSLAGSTGTQYF. DNA of the CDR3: TGCGCCAGCAGCTTGGCGGGTAGCACGGGGACCCAGTACTTC.